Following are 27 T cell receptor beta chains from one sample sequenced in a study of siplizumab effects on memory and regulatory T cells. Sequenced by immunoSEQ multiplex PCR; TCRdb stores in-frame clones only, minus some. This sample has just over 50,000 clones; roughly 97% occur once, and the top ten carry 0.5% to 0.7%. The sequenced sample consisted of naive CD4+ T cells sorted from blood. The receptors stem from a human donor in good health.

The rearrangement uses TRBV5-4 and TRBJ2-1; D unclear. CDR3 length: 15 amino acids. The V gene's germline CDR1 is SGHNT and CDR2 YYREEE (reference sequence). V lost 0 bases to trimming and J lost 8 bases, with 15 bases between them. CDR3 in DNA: TGTGCCAGCAGCTTGGGTTTGAGAGCGCCCCATGAGCAGTTCTTC. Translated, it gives CASSLGLRAPHEQFF.

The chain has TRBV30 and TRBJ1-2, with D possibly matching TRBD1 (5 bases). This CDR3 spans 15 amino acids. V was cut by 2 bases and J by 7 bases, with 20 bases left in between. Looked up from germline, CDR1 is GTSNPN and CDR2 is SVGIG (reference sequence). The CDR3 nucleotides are TGTGCCTGGAGTCGCCACCCCCCGGGGGATCCTGGCTACACCTTC. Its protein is CAWSRHPPGDPGYTF.

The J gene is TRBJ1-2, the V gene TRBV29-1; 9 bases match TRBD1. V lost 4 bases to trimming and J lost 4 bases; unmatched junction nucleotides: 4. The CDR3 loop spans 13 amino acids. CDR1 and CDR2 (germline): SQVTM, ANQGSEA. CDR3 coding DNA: TGCAGCGTTGGGGACAGGGCGAGCTATGGCTACACCTTC. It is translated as CSVGDRASYGYTF.

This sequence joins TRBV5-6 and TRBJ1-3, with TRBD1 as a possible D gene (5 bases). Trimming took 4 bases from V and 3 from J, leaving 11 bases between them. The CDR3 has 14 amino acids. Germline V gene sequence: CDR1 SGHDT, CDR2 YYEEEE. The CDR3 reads CASSLGVRGNTIYF. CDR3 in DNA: TGTGCCAGCAGCCTAGGGGTCCGTGGAAACACCATATATTTT.

CDR3 coding DNA: TGCGCCAGCAGCAAAAGGGGGGGTCCGGATTCACCCCTCCACTTT. Translated: CASSKRGGPDSPLHF. This chain links TRBV5-1 with TRBJ1-6; possible D gene TRBD1, 6 bases. This CDR3 is 15 amino acids long. Trimming stripped 4 bases from V and 8 bases from J, with 16 bases between. Germline V lookup: CDR1 SGHRS, CDR2 YFSETQ. Based on the CDR3 plus reference TRBV5-1 and TRBJ1-6, the full variable domain is KAGVTQTPRYLIKTRGQQVTLSCSPISGHRSVSWYQQTPGQGLQFLFEYFSETQRNKGNFPGRFSGRQFSNSRSEMNVSTLELGDSALYLCASSKRGGPDSPLHFGNGTRLTVT.

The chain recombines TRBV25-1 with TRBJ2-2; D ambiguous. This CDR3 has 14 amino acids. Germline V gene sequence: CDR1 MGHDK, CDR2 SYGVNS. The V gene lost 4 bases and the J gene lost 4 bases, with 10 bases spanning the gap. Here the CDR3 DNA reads TGTGCCAGCAGTGGGACCGGAGTCACCGGGGAGCTGTTTTTT. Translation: CASSGTGVTGELFF.

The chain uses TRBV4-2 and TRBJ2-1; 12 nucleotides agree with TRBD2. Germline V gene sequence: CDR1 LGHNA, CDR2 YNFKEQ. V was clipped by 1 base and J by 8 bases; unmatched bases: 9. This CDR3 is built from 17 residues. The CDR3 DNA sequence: TGTGCCAGCAGCCAAGCGGGACTAGCGGGTGGACCCGATGAGCAGTTCTTC. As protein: CASSQAGLAGGPDEQFF.

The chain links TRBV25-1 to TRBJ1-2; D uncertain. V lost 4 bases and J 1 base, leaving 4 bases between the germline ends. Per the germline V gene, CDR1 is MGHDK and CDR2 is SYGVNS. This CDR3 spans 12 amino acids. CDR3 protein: CASSAFNYGYTF. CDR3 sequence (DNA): TGTGCCAGCAGTGCGTTTAACTATGGCTACACCTTC.

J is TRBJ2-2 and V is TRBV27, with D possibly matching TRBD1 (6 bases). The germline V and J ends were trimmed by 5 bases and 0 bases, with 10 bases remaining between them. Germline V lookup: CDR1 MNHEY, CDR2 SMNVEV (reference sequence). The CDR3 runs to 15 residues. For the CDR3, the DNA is TGTGCCAGCAGTAGTTCAGGGGCGAACACCGGGGAGCTGTTTTTT. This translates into CASSSSGANTGELFF.

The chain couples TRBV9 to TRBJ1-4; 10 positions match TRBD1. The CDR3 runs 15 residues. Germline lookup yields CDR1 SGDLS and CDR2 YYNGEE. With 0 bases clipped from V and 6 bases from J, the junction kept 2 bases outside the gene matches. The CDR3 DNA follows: TGTGCCAGCAGCGTAGGGACAGGGGGTCATGAAAAACTGTTTTTT. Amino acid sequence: CASSVGTGGHEKLFF.

The DNA of the CDR3 is TGTGCCAGCTCACCAATTGCAGGGCCTAACTATGGCTACACCTTC. This gives the protein CASSPIAGPNYGYTF. The chain uses TRBV18 and TRBJ1-2; a possible D gene is TRBD1 (5 bases). V dropped 2 bases and J dropped 0 bases, with 10 bases sitting between them. The germline V gene encodes CDR1 KGHSH and CDR2 LQKENI. The CDR3 contains 15 residues.

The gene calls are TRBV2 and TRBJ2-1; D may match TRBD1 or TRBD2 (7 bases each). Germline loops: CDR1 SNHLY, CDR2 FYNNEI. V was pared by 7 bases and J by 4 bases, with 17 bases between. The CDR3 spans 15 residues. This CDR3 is CASTRQGGVYNEQFF. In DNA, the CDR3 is TGTGCCAGCACCCGACAGGGAGGGGTTTACAATGAGCAGTTCTTC.

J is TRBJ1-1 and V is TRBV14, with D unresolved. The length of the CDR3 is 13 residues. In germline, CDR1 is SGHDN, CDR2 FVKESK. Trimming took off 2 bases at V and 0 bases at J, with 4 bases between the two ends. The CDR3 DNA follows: TGTGCCAGCAGCCAAACTGTGAACACTGAAGCTTTCTTT. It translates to CASSQTVNTEAFF.

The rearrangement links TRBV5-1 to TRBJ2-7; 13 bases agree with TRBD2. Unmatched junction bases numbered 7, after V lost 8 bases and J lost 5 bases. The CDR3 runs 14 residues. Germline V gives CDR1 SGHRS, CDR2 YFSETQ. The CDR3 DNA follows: TGCGCCAGTAGAACCGGGACTAGCGGGAACGAGCAGTACTTC. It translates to CASRTGTSGNEQYF. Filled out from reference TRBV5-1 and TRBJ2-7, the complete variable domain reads KAGVTQTPRYLIKTRGQQVTLSCSPISGHRSVSWYQQTPGQGLQFLFEYFSETQRNKGNFPGRFSGRQFSNSRSEMNVSTLELGDSALYLCASRTGTSGNEQYFGPGTRLTVT.

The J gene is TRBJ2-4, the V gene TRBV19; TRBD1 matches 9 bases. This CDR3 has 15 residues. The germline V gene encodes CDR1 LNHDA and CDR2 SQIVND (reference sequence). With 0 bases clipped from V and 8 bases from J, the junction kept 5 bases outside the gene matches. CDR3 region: CASSIDRDRVDIQYF. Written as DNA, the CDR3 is TGTGCCAGTAGTATAGATCGGGACAGGGTTGACATTCAGTACTTC. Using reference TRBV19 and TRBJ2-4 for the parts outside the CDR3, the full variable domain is DGGITQSPKYLFRKEGQNVTLSCEQNLNHDAMYWYRQDPGQGLRLIYYSQIVNDFQKGDIAEGYSVSREKKESFPLTVTSAQKNPTAFYLCASSIDRDRVDIQYFGAGTRLSVL.

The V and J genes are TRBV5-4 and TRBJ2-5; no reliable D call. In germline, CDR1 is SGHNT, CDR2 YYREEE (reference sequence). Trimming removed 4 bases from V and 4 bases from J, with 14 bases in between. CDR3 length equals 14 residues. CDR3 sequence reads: CASSTVGQGETQYF. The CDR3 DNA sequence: TGTGCCAGCAGCACAGTCGGGCAAGGAGAGACCCAGTACTTC.

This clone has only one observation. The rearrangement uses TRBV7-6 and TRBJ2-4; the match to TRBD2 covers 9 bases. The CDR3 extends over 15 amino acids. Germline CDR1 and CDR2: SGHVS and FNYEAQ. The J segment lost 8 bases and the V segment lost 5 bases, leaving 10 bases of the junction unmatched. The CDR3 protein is CASSATGTSSDIQYF. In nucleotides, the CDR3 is TGTGCCAGCAGCGCGACCGGGACTAGCTCGGACATTCAGTACTTC.

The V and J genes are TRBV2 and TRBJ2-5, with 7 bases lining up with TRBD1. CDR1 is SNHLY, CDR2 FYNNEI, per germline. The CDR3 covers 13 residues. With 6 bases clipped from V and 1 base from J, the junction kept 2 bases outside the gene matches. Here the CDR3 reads CASSDRVQETQYF. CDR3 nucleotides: TGTGCCAGCAGCGACAGGGTCCAAGAGACCCAGTACTTC.

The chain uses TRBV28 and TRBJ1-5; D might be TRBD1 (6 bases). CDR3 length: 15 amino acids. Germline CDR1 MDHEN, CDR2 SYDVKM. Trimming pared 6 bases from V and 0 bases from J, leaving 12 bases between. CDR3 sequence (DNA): TGTGCCAGCAGAATACAGGGAGTTAGCAATCAGCCCCAGCATTTT. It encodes CASRIQGVSNQPQHF. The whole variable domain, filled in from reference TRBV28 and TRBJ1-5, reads DVKVTQSSRYLVKRTGEKVFLECVQDMDHENMFWYRQDPGLGLRLIYFSYDVKMKEKGDIPEGYSVSREKKERFSLILESASTNQTSMYLCASRIQGVSNQPQHFGDGTRLSIL.

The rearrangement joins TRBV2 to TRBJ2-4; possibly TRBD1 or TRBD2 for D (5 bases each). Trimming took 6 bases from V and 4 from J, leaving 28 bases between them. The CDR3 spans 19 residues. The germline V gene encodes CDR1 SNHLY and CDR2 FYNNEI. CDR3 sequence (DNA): TGTGCCAGCAGAATGCCCTACGGCCCGAGTGAGGGGTTGAAAAACATTCAGTACTTC. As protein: CASRMPYGPSEGLKNIQYF.

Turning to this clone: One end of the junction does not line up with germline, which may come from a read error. The CDR3 spells CASSSPGTGSFEQYF. The CDR3 DNA reads TGTGCCAGCAGTTCCCCAGGGACAGGGTCCTTCGAGCAGTACTTC. The J gene is TRBJ2-7, the V gene TRBV6-6; TRBD1 agrees at 9 bases. This CDR3 is built from 15 residues. Germline values: CDR1 MNHNY, CDR2 SVGAGI (reference sequence).

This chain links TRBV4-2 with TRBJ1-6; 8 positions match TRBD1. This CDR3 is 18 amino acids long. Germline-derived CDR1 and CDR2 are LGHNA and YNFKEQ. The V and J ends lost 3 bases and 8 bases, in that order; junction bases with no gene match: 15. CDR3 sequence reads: CASSQGGGDRTSYSPLHF. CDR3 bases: TGTGCCAGCAGCCAGGGGGGCGGGGACAGGACCTCCTATTCACCCCTCCACTTT.

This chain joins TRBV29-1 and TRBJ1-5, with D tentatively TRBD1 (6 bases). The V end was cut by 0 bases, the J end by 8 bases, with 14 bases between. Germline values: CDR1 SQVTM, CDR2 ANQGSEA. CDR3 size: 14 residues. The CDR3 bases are TGCAGCGTTGAAGATGGGGGCGGCCAGAAGCCCCAGCATTTT. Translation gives CSVEDGGGQKPQHF. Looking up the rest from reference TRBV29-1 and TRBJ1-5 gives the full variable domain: SAVISQKPSRDICQRGTSLTIQCQVDSQVTMMFWYRQQPGQSLTLIATANQGSEATYESGFVIDKFPISRPNLTFSTLTVSNMSPEDSSIYLCSVEDGGGQKPQHFGDGTRLSIL.

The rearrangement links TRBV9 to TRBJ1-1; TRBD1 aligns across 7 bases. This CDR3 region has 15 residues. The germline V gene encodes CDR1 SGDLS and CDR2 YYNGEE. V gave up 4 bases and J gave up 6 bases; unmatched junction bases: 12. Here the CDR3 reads CASSPRQGESSEAFF. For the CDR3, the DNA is TGTGCCAGCAGCCCCCGACAGGGAGAAAGCTCTGAAGCTTTCTTT.

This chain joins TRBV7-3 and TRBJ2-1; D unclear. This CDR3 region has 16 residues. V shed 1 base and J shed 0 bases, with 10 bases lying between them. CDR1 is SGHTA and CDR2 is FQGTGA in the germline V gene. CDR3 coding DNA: TGTGCCAGCAGCTTAAAAGGTAGCCCCTCCTACAATGAGCAGTTCTTC. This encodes CASSLKGSPSYNEQFF.

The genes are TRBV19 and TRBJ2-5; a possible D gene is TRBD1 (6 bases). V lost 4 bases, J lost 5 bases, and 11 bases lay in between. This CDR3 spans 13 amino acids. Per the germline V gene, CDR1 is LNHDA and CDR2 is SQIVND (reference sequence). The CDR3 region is CASSNGGWETQYF. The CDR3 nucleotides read TGTGCCAGTAGTAATGGGGGCTGGGAGACCCAGTACTTC.

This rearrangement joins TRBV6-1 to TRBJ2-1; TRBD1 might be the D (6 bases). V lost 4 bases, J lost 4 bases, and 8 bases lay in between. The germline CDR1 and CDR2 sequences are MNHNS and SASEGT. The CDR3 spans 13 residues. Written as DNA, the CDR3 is TGTGCCAGCAGTGGGGGGCTTTACAATGAGCAGTTCTTC. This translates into CASSGGLYNEQFF.